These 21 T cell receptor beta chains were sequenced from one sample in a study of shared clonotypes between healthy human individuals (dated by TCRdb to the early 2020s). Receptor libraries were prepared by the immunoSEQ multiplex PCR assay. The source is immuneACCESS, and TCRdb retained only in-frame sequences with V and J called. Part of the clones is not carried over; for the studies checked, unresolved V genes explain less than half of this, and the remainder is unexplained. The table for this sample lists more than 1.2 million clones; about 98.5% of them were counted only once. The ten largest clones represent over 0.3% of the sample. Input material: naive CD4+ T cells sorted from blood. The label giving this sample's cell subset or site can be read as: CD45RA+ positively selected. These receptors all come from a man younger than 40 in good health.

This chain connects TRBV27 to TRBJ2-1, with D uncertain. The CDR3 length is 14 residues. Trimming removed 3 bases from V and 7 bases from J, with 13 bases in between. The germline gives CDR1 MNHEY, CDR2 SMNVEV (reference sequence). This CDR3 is CASSFHSDENEQFF. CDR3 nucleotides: TGTGCCAGCAGTTTCCACTCAGATGAGAATGAGCAGTTCTTC.

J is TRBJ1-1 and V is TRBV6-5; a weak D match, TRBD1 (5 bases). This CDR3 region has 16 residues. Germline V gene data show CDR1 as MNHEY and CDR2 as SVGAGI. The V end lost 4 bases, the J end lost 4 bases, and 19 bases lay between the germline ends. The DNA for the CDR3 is TGTGCCAGCAGTTCTTTAACTGGGACGGGCCTCACTGAAGCTTTCTTT. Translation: CASSSLTGTGLTEAFF.

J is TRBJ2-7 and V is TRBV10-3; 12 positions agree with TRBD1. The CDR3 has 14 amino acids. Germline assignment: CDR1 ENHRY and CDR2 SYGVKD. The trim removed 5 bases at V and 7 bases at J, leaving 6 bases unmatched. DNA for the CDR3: TGTGCCATCAGTTCCGGGACAGGGGGCACGGAGCAGTACTTC. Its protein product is CAISSGTGGTEQYF.

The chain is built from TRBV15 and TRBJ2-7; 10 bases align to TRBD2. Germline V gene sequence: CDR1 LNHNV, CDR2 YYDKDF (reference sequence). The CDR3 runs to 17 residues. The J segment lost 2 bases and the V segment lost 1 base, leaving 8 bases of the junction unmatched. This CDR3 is CATSRAGSGLATYEQYF. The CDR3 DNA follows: TGTGCCACCAGCAGAGCAGGGTCGGGACTAGCGACCTACGAGCAGTACTTC.

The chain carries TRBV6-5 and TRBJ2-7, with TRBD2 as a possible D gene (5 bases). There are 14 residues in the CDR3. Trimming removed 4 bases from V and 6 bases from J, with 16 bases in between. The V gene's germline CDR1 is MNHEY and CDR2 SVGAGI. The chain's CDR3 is CASSFARDRFEQYF. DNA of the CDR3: TGTGCCAGCAGTTTTGCTCGGGATCGGTTCGAGCAGTACTTC.

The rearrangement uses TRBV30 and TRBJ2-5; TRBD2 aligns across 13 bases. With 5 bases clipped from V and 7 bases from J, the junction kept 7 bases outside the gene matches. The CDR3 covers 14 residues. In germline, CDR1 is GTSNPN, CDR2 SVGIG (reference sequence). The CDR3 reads CAWGGTSGVGTQYF. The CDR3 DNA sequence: TGTGCCTGGGGCGGGACTAGCGGGGTGGGGACCCAGTACTTC.

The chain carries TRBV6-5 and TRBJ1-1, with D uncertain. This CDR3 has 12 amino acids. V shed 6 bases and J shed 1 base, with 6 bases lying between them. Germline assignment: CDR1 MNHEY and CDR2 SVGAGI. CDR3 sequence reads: CASRRANTEAFF. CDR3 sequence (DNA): TGTGCCAGCAGACGCGCGAACACTGAAGCTTTCTTT.

The CDR3 nucleotides are TGTGCCAGTAGCGTCAGGTCGGATCAGCCCCAGCATTTT. Translation gives CASSVRSDQPQHF. J is TRBJ1-5 and V is TRBV19; no clear D gene. The germline CDR1 and CDR2 sequences are LNHDA and SQIVND (reference sequence). Trimming removed 6 bases from V and 5 bases from J, with 11 bases in between. The CDR3 totals 13 residues.

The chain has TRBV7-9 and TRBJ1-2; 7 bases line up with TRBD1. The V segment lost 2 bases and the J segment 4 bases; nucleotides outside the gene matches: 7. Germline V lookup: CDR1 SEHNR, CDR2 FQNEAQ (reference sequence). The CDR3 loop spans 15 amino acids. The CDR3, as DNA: TGTGCCAGCAGCTTAATGAGGGCAGGGGGCTATGGCTACACCTTC. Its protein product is CASSLMRAGGYGYTF.

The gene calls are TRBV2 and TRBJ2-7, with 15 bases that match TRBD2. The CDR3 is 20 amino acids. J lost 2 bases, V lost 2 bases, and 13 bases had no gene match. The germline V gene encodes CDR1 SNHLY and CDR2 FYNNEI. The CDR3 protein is CASSEWSRRTSGRATYEQYF. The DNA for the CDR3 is TGTGCCAGCAGTGAATGGTCCCGAAGGACTAGCGGGAGGGCCACCTACGAGCAGTACTTC. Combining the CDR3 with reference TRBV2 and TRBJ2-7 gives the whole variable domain EPEVTQTPSHQVTQMGQEVILRCVPISNHLYFYWYRQILGQKVEFLVSFYNNEISEKSEIFDDQFSVERPDGSNFTLKIRSTKLEDSAMYFCASSEWSRRTSGRATYEQYFGPGTRLTVT.

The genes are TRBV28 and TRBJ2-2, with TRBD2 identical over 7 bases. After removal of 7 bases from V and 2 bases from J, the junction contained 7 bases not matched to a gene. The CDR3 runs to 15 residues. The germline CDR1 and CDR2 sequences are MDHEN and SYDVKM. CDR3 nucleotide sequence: TGTGCCAGCACCTGGGGGAGGGCCAACACCGGGGAGCTGTTTTTT. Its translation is CASTWGRANTGELFF.

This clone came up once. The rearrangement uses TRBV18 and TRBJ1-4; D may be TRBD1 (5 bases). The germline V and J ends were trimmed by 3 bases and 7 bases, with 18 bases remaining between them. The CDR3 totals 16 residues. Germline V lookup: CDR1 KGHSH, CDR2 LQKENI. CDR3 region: CASSPGSGGTGEKLFF. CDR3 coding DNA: TGTGCCAGCTCACCCGGATCCGGGGGGACGGGTGAAAAACTGTTTTTT.

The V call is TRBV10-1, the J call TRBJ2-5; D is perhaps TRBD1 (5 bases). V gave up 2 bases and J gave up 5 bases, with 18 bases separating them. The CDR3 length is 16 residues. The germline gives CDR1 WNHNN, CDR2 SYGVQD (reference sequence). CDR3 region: CASSESSKGYGETQYF. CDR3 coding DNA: TGCGCCAGCAGTGAGAGCAGCAAGGGGTATGGGGAGACCCAGTACTTC.

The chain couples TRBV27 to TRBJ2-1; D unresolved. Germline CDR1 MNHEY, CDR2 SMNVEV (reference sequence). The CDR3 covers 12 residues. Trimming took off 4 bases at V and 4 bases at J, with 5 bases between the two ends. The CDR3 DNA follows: TGTGCCAGCAGTTGGGATTACAATGAGCAGTTCTTC. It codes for CASSWDYNEQFF.

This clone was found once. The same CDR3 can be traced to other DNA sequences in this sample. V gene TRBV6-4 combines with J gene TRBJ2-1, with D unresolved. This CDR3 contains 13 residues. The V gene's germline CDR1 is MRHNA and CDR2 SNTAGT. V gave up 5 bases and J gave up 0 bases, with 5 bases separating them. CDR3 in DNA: TGTGCCAGCAGTCGGAGCTCCTACAATGAGCAGTTCTTC. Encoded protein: CASSRSSYNEQFF.

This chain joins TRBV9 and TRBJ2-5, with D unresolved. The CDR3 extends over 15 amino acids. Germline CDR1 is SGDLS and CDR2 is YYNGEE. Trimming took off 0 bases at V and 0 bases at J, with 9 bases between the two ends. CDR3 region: CASSVALTDQETQYF. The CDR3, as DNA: TGTGCCAGCAGCGTAGCTCTTACAGACCAAGAGACCCAGTACTTC.

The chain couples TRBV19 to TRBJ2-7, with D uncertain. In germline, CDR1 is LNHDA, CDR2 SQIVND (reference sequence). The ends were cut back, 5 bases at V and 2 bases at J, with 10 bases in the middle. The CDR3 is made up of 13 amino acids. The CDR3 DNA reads TGTGCCAGTAGTTGGGTGTCAACCTACGAGCAGTACTTC. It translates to CASSWVSTYEQYF.

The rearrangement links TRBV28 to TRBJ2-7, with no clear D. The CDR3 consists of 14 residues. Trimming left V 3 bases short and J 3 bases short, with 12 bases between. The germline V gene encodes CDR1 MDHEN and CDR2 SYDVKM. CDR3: CASSFVAQLYEQYF. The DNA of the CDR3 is TGTGCCAGCAGTTTTGTAGCCCAGCTCTACGAGCAGTACTTC.

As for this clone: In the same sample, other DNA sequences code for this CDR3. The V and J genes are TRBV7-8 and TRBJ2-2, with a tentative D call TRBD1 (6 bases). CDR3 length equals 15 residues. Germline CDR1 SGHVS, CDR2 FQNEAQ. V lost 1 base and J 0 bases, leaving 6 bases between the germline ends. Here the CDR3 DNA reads TGTGCCAGCAGCTTAGGGGGGCCGAACACCGGGGAGCTGTTTTTT. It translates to CASSLGGPNTGELFF.

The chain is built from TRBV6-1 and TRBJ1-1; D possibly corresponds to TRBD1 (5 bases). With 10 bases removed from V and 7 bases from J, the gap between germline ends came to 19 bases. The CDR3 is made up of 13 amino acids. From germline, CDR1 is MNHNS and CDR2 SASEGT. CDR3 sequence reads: CATGWRGTLEAFF. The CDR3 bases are TGTGCCACCGGTTGGAGAGGGACCCTTGAAGCTTTCTTT.

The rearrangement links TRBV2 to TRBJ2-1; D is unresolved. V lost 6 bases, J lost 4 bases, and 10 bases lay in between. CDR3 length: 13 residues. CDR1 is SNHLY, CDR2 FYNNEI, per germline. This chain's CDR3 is CASSDNRYNEQFF. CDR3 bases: TGTGCCAGCAGCGACAACAGATACAATGAGCAGTTCTTC.